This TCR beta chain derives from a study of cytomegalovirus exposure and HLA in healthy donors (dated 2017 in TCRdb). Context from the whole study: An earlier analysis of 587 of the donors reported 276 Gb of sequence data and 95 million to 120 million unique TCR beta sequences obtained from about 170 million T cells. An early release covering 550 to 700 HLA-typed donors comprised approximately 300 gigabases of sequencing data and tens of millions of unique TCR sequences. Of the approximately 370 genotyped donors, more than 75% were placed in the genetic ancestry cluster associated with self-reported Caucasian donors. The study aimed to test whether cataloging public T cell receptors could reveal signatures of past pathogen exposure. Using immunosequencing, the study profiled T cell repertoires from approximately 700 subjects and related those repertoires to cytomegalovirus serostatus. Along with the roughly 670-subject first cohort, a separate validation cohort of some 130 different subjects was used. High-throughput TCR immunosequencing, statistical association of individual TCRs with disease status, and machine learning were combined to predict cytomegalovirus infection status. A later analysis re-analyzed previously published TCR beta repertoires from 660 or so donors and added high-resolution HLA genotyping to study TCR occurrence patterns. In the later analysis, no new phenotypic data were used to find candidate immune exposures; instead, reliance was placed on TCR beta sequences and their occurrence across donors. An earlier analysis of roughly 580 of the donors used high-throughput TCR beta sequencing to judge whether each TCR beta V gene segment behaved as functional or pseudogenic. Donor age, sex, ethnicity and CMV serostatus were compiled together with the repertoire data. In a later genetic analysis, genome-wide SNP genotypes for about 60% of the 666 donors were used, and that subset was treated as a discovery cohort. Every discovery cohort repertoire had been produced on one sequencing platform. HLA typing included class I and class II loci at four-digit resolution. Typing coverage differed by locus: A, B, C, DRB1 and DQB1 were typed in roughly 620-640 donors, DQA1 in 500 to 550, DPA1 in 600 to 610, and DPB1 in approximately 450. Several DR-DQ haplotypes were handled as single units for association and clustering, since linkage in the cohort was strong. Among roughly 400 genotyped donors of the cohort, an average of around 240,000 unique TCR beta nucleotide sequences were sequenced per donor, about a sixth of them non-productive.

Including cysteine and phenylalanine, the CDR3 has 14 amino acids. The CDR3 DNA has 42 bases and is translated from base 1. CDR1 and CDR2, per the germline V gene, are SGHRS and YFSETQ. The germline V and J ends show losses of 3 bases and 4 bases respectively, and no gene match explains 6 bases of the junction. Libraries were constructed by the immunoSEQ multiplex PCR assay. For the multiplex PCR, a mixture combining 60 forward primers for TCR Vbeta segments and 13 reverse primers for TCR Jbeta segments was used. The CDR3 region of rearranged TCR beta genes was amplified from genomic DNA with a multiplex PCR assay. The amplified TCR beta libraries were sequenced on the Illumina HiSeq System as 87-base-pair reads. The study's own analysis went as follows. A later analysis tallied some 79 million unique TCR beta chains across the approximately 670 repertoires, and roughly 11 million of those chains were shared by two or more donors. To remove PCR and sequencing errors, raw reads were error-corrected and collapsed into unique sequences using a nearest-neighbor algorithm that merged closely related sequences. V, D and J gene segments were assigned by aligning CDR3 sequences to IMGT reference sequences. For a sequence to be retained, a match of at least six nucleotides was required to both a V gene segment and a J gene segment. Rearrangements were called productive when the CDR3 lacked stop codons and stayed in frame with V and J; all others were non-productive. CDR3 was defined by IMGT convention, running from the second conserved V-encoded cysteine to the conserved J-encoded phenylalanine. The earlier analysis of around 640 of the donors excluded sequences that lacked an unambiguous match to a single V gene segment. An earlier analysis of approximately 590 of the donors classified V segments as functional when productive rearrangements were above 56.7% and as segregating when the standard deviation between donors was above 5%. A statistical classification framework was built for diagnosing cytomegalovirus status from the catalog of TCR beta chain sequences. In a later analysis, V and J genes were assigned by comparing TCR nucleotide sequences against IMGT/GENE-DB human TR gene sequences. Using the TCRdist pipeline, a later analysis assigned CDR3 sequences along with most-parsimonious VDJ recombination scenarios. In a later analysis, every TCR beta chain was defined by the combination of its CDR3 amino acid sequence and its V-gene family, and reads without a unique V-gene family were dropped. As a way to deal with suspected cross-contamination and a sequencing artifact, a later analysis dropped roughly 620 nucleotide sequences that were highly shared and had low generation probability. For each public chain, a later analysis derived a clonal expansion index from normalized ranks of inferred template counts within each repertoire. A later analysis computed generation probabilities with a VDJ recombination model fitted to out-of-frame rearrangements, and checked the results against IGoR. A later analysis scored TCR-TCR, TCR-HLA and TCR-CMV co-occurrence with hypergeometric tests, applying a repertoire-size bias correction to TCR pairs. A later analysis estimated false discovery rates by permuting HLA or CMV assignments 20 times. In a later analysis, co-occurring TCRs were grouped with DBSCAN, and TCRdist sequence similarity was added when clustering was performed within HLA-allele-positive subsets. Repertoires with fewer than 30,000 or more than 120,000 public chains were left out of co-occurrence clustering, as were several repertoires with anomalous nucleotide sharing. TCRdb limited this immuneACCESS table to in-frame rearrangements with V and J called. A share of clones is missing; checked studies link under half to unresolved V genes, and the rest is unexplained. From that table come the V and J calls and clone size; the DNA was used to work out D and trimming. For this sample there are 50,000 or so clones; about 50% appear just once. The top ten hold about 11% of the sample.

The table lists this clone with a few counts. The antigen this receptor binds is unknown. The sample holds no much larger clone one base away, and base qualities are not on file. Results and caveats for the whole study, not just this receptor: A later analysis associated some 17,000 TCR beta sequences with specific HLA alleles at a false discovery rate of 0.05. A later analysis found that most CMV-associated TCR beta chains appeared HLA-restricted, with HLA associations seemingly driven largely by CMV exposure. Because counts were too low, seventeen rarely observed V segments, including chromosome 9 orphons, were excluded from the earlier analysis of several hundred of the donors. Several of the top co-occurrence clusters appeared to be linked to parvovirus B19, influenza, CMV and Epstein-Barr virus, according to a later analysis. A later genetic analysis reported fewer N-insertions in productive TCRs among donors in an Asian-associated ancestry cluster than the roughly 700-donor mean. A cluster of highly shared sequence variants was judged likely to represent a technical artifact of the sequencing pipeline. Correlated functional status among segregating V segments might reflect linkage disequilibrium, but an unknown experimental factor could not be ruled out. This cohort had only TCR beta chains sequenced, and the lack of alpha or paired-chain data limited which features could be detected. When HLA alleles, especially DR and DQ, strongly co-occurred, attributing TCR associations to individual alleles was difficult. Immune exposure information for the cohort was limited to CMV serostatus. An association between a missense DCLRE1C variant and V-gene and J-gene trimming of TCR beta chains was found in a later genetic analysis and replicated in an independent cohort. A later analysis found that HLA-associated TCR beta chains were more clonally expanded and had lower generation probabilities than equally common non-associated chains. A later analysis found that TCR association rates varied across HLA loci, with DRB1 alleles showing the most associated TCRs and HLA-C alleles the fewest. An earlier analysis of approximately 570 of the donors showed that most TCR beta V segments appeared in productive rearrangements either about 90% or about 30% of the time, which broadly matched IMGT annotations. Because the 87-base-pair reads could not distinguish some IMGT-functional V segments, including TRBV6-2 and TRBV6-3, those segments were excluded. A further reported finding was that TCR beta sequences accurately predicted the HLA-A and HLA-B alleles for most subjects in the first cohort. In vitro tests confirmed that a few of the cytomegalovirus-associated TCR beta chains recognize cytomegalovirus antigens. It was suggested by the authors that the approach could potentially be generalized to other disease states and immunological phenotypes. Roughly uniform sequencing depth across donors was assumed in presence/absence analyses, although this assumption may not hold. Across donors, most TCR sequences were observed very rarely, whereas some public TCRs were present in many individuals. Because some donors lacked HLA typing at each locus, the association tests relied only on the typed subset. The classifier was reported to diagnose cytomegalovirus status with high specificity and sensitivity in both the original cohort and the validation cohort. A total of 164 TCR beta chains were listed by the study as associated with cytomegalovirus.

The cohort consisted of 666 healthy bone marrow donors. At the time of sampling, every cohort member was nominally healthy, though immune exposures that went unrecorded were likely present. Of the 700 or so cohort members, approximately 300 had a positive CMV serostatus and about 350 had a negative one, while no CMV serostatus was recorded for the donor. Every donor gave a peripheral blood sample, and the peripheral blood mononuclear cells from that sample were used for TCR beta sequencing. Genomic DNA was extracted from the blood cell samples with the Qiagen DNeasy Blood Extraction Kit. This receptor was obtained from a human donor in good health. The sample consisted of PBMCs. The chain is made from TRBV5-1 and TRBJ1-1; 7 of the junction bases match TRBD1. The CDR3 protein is CASSWTSGGTEAFF. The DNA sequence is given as TGCGCCAGCAGCTGGACCTCAGGGGGCACTGAAGCTTTCTTT. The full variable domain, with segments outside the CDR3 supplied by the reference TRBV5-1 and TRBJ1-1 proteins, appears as KAGVTQTPRYLIKTRGQQVTLSCSPISGHRSVSWYQQTPGQGLQFLFEYFSETQRNKGNFPGRFSGRQFSNSRSEMNVSTLELGDSALYLCASSWTSGGTEAFFGQGTRLTVV.